Following are 2 T cell receptor beta chains from one sample sequenced in a study of cytomegalovirus exposure and HLA in healthy donors. Clones were read by immunoSEQ multiplex PCR, and TCRdb kept only the in-frame ones, dropping some. The sample has roughly 48,000 clones, 85% to 95% seen once. Input material: PBMCs. These receptors all stem from a woman aged 18-29 years in good health and CMV-seropositive.

J is TRBJ2-3 and V is TRBV10-1; D perhaps matches TRBD2 (5 bases). This CDR3 contains 14 residues. CDR1 is WNHNN and CDR2 is SYGVQD in the germline V gene (reference sequence). V lost 2 bases, J lost 1 base, and 7 bases lay in between. In nucleotides, the CDR3 is TGCGCCAGCAGTGAGGGGAGCGGCACAGATACGCAGTATTTT. Amino acid sequence: CASSEGSGTDTQYF.

This chain uses TRBV11-3 with TRBJ2-7; D is perhaps TRBD1 (6 bases). CDR1 SGHNT and CDR2 YENEEA come from the germline V gene. The V and J ends lost 1 base and 0 bases respectively, with 10 bases between them. This CDR3 comprises 15 residues. The CDR3 nucleotides are TGTGCCAGCAGCTTAGCGGCAGGGGTCTCCTACGAGCAGTACTTC. Amino acid sequence: CASSLAAGVSYEQYF.